The source of this TCR beta chain is a study of shared clonotypes between healthy human individuals (TCRdb year 2020). In terms of the full investigation: The cohort included three men and a couple of women between 18 and 49 years of age. For each donor, CD4 naive and CD4 memory were each given three plates, CD8 naive was given two plates, and CD8 memory was given one plate. The study deeply sequenced blood TCR repertoires of roughly five healthy adults to estimate repertoire size and the extent of clonotype sharing between individuals. To increase sequencing depth and limit assay-specific biases, different laboratories used diverse techniques to prepare libraries and sequence TCR repertoires. Between about 0.85 and 10 billion PBMCs per donor were obtained by leukapheresis.

Healthy HIV-negative adults with no recently reported acute infections or vaccinations were included as donors. Only Caucasian adults living in Nashville, Tennessee, USA were represented among the donors. Magnetic negative selection was used to enrich CD4+ T cells, after which naive cells were positively selected on CD45RA and the negative fraction became the memory subset. Blood was obtained by leukapheresis, after which PBMCs were separated by Ficoll-Histopaque density gradient centrifugation and cryopreserved in liquid nitrogen vapor phase. Analytical flow cytometry was used to check the purity and quantity of every magnetically sorted T cell population. From each sorted fraction, genomic DNA was isolated and quantified by UV absorbance on a Nanodrop 2000c. Details on this clone: Its antigen is unknown. No base-level quality is on record; no much larger clone is a single base apart.

Using the deep immunoSEQ assay, TCR CDR3 regions were amplified from genomic DNA by multiplex PCR. Extracted genomic DNA from each cell subset was distributed evenly across all wells of several immunoSEQ 96-well plates, and each plate was treated as a replicate. For sorted subsets, roughly 200 ng genomic DNA, equal to 30,000 to 35,000 T cell genomes, was loaded into each replicate PCR. Purified libraries were quantified with a Qubit 3.0 fluorometer, sized on a Bioanalyzer 2100, and re-quantified with the KAPA Library Quantification kit. Every immunoSEQ 96-well plate was sequenced on a separate single-read 150-cycle Illumina NextSeq 550 flow cell. Processing in the source paper ran as follows. Because the immunoSEQ output included only junctional sequences and no quality scores, the filtering could not be the same as the filtering used for full-length reads. To assign V/J genes and CDR3, sequences were annotated using PyIR, a Python wrapper for IgBLAST v1.9, with IMGT germline references. Reads with weak V/J assignments (E-value above 1e-6), missing CDR3, stop codons, out-of-frame junctions, or ambiguous translated residues were removed. V3J clonotypes were defined by identical inferred V gene, J gene, and CDR3 amino acid sequence. Percentage overlap between repertoires was calculated by dividing the number of shared unique clonotypes by the size of the smaller repertoire. Repertoire richness was assessed with RTK rarefaction, the Chao1 estimator, and Recon v2.1 estimates of unobserved clonotypes. Generation probabilities were computed with OLGA for all TCRbeta clonotypes obtained by the gDNA method from a few donors. This immuneACCESS table, as held by TCRdb, lists in-frame sequences with V and J called but not all clones. Of the missing ones, under half trace to an unresolved V gene in checked studies; the others have no known cause. The V and J calls and the clone size are those of that table, but D and trimming were determined from the DNA. The sample table shows under 1,900,000 clones, and approximately 98.5% are seen once. The top ten constitute under 0.45% of the sample.

Broad study findings and their caveats: The small number of donors limited the genetic and exposure-history diversity represented. Higher generation probabilities were observed for clonotypes shared by all four sorted-subset donors than for non-shared clonotypes. When a few donors were compared, the shared fraction of clonotypes was approximately 5% for naive CD4, less than 4% for naive CD8, 2.3% for memory CD4, and around 0.37% for memory CD8. Pairwise subsampling led to the expectation that sequencing depth would affect the degree of clonotype sharing among donors. Sampling was restricted to blood, and TCR repertoires in tissues likely differ from the TCR repertoires found in blood. Estimated clonotype richness was generally larger for naive than for memory subsets. Even with the large sequencing depth, rarefaction of the sorted-subset datasets indicated that sequencing was incomplete.

The CDR3 starts with the cysteine, ends with the phenylalanine, and has 17 residues. Only the CDR3 part of the read is kept: 51 bases, read in frame from the first base. From a lookup of the germline V gene (reference sequence), CDR1 and CDR2 are WNHNN and SYGVQD. Compared with germline, V lacks 6 bases and J lacks 1 base; bases without a gene match: 9. Sequences were obtained from naive CD4+ T cells sorted from blood. The cell subset or site label corresponds to: CD45RA+ positively selected. The rearranged segments are TRBV10-1 and TRBJ1-1, with 12 bases in between that match TRBD1. This TCR was sampled from a man aged 25-45 years in good health. Read as DNA, the sequence is TGCGCCAGCAGCGTCGGGACAGGGGGCGCGGAGAACACTGAAGCTTTCTTT. It is translated as CASSVGTGGAENTEAFF.